Presented here are 32 T cell receptor beta chains from one specimen sequenced in a study of blood T cell repertoires in COVID-19. Some clones are missing from TCRdb's copy, which holds only in-frame ones; the method was immunoSEQ multiplex PCR. The data contain roughly 140,000 clones, about 87% of them seen just once; the ten biggest clones take up 28%. What was sequenced was peripheral blood. Receptors were obtained from a human donor in a cohort sampled during active COVID-19.

The V gene is TRBV7-2, the J gene TRBJ1-3, with D perhaps matching TRBD1 (5 bases). V was trimmed by 5 bases and J by 0 bases, leaving 14 bases between them. The CDR3 covers 16 residues. From germline, CDR1 is SGHTA and CDR2 FQGNSA. CDR3 nucleotide sequence: TGTGCCAGCAGCCCGGGGGTCTTATACTCTGGAAACACCATATATTTT. This sequence encodes CASSPGVLYSGNTIYF.

This sequence joins TRBV2 and TRBJ2-3, with 16 bases fitting TRBD2. The CDR3 has 16 amino acids. The germline V gene has CDR1 SNHLY and CDR2 FYNNEI. V shed 11 bases and J 8 bases; nucleotides not matched to a gene: 13. CDR3: CAGSLGLAGGPGTQYF. DNA of the CDR3: TGTGCCGGATCCTTGGGACTAGCGGGGGGGCCCGGTACGCAGTATTTT.

The chain joins TRBV6-6 to TRBJ1-2; D call uncertain. The CDR3 extends over 15 amino acids. The germline CDR1 and CDR2 sequences are MNHNY and SVGAGI (reference sequence). Between the trimmed V and J ends, which lost 6 bases and 3 bases, there was a span of 17 bases. CDR3 bases: TGTGCCAGCAGCCCCAGTCGGGGAGTCCACTATGGCTACACCTTC. The encoded protein is CASSPSRGVHYGYTF.

The chain recombines TRBV6-1 with TRBJ2-2, with D perhaps matching TRBD1 (5 bases). Deletions cut 2 bases from V and 3 bases from J, with 7 bases between. This CDR3 has 14 residues. CDR1 is MNHNS, CDR2 SASEGT, per germline. The CDR3 DNA follows: TGTGCCAGCAGTGAAATAGGGGACACCGGGGAGCTGTTTTTT. Protein product: CASSEIGDTGELFF.

This sequence joins TRBV7-9 and TRBJ1-6; D is ambiguous. V was pared by 5 bases and J by 5 bases, with 7 bases between. The germline V gene encodes CDR1 SEHNR and CDR2 FQNEAQ (reference sequence). The CDR3 sequence is 13 residues long. The CDR3: CASSIQNNSPLHF. As DNA, the CDR3 is TGTGCCAGCAGCATACAGAATAATTCACCCCTCCACTTT.

The rearrangement joins TRBV2 to TRBJ1-6, with D perhaps TRBD1 (6 bases). CDR1 and CDR2 (germline): SNHLY, FYNNEI. V was cut by 6 bases and J by 6 bases, with 9 bases left in between. This CDR3 has 13 amino acids. In DNA form, the CDR3 reads TGTGCCAGCAGAAGACAGGTTAATTCACCCCTCCACTTT. Translating gives CASRRQVNSPLHF.

The chain links TRBV13 to TRBJ2-6, with TRBD1 matching over 11 bases. The CDR3 runs to 18 residues. Germline V gene sequence: CDR1 PRHDT, CDR2 FYEKMQ (reference sequence). J lost 0 bases, V lost 1 base, and 2 bases had no gene match. CDR3 sequence (DNA): TGTGCCAGCAGCTTAGAAGGGACAGGGGGCTCTGGGGCCAACGTCCTGACTTTC. It is translated as CASSLEGTGGSGANVLTF.

This rearrangement joins TRBV5-1 to TRBJ1-2; TRBD1 agrees at 10 bases. Per the germline V gene, CDR1 is SGHRS and CDR2 is YFSETQ. J gave up 6 bases and V 3 bases, and 11 bases lay outside the gene matches. This CDR3 has 16 residues. In nucleotides, the CDR3 is TGCGCCAGCAGCTCATGGGGGACAGGGGTAGGAGATGGCTACACCTTC. Protein product: CASSSWGTGVGDGYTF.

J is TRBJ2-2 and V is TRBV10-3; weak D call: TRBD2 (6 bases). CDR3 length equals 13 residues. Germline loops: CDR1 ENHRY, CDR2 SYGVKD. Deletions cut 5 bases from V and 6 bases from J, with 10 bases between. The CDR3 loop is CAISPPGAGELFF. CDR3 nucleotides: TGTGCCATCAGTCCCCCGGGGGCCGGGGAGCTGTTTTTT.

CDR3 bases: TGTGCCAGCAGTTACGCGCCTTCTGGAAACACCATATATTTT. This gives the protein CASSYAPSGNTIYF. The rearrangement uses TRBV6-5 and TRBJ1-3; D is ambiguous. The CDR3 has 14 residues. Germline lookup yields CDR1 MNHEY and CDR2 SVGAGI. V was pared by 2 bases and J by 1 base, with 6 bases between.

Regarding this clone: Other DNA sequences in the sample encode the same CDR3. The chain is built from TRBV5-1 and TRBJ2-7; D perhaps matches TRBD2 (7 bases). CDR3 length: 14 amino acids. The V end lost 1 base, the J end lost 1 base, and 9 bases lay between the germline ends. Germline lookup yields CDR1 SGHRS and CDR2 YFSETQ. CDR3 sequence: CASSLRGGSYEQYF. The DNA of the CDR3 is TGCGCCAGCAGCTTGAGGGGGGGATCCTACGAGCAGTACTTC.

The rearrangement uses TRBV12-3 or TRBV12-4 and TRBJ1-2, with a tentative D call TRBD1 (6 bases). The CDR3 length is 13 residues. Trimming took 6 bases from V and 3 from J, leaving 11 bases between them. For the CDR3, the DNA is TGTGCCAGCAGAAAGGGGGTCTACTATGGCTACACCTTC. Its protein is CASRKGVYYGYTF.

This sequence joins TRBV18 and TRBJ2-7; D ambiguous. CDR1 is KGHSH, CDR2 LQKENI, per germline. The CDR3 sequence is 16 residues long. The germline V and J ends were trimmed by 3 bases and 6 bases, with 21 bases remaining between them. This CDR3 is CASSPAPIQSVREQYF. CDR3 nucleotides: TGTGCCAGCTCACCGGCGCCCATACAGTCTGTGCGCGAGCAGTACTTC.

The V gene is TRBV6-1, the J gene TRBJ1-5; D ambiguous. This CDR3 is built from 15 residues. V shed 1 base and J shed 0 bases, with 7 bases lying between them. Per germline, CDR1 MNHNS and CDR2 SASEGT. The CDR3, as DNA: TGTGCCAGCAGTGAAGGGCCATATAGCAATCAGCCCCAGCATTTT. It encodes CASSEGPYSNQPQHF.

A single count supports this clone. The rearrangement uses TRBV11-3 and TRBJ2-3; tentatively, D is TRBD2 (7 bases). The V end lost 2 bases, the J end lost 4 bases, and 13 bases lay between the germline ends. The CDR3 totals 15 residues. Germline V gene sequence: CDR1 SGHNT, CDR2 YENEEA. The CDR3 reads CASSLNGGASDTQYF. Here the CDR3 DNA reads TGTGCCAGCAGCTTAAATGGGGGGGCCTCAGATACGCAGTATTTT.

This clone is a singleton in its sample. V usage is TRBV4-1 and J usage is TRBJ1-2; the match to TRBD1 covers 7 bases. The CDR3 runs to 18 residues. The V gene's germline CDR1 is MGHRA and CDR2 YSYEKL. The V gene end was trimmed by 4 bases and the J gene end by 2 bases; junction bases not matched to a gene: 16. The CDR3 sequence: CASSLVWDRIRGNYGYTF. Written as DNA, the CDR3 is TGCGCCAGCAGCCTCGTATGGGACAGAATAAGGGGAAACTATGGCTACACCTTC.

The rearrangement joins TRBV27 to TRBJ1-6; no firm D call. The V end was cut by 1 base, the J end by 7 bases, with 5 bases between. The germline V gene has CDR1 MNHEY and CDR2 SMNVEV (reference sequence). The CDR3 is 13 residues long. CDR3 loop: CASSLFRNSPLHF. The DNA for the CDR3 is TGTGCCAGCAGTTTATTTCGGAATTCACCCCTCCACTTT.

The chain has TRBV5-1 and TRBJ2-7; D is perhaps TRBD2 (6 bases). This CDR3 region has 15 residues. V gave up 4 bases and J gave up 1 base, with 15 bases separating them. The V gene's germline CDR1 is SGHRS and CDR2 YFSETQ. For the CDR3, the DNA is TGCGCCAGCAGCCCGGTCGGGACTGCTTCCTACGAGCAGTACTTC. It translates to CASSPVGTASYEQYF.

V is TRBV10-3 and J is TRBJ2-3; D is possibly TRBD1 (5 bases). This CDR3 contains 10 residues. CDR1 and CDR2 (germline): ENHRY, SYGVKD. The V end lost 9 bases, the J end lost 6 bases, and 7 bases lay between the germline ends. The CDR3 DNA sequence: TGTGCCATGGGGCAGGATACGCAGTATTTT. It specifies CAMGQDTQYF.

The DNA for the CDR3 is TGTGCCAGCAGGGACAGCGGAGGCTACGAGCAGTACTTC. Translated, it gives CASRDSGGYEQYF. This chain uses TRBV6-5 with TRBJ2-7; D possibly corresponds to TRBD1 (6 bases). CDR1 is MNHEY and CDR2 is SVGAGI in the germline V gene. This CDR3 region has 13 residues. Trimming removed 6 bases from V and 3 bases from J, with 12 bases in between.

The genes are TRBV3-1 (or the pseudogene TRBV3-2) and TRBJ2-7; maybe TRBD2 (5 bases). Germline-derived CDR1 and CDR2 are LGHDT and YNNKEL (reference sequence). Deletions cut 3 bases from V and 3 bases from J, with 15 bases between. This CDR3 has 15 amino acids. The CDR3 bases are TGTGCCAGCAGCCATTTGGGCGGGTCGATCTACGAGCAGTACTTC. Protein sequence: CASSHLGGSIYEQYF.

The chain has TRBV19 and TRBJ2-7; weak D call: TRBD1 (6 bases). V lost 8 bases and J lost 2, with 13 bases in between. The CDR3 loop spans 13 amino acids. The germline gives CDR1 LNHDA, CDR2 SQIVND (reference sequence). CDR3 nucleotide sequence: TGTGCCAGTGGCGACAGGACAGCCTACGAGCAGTACTTC. It yields the protein CASGDRTAYEQYF.

The V call is TRBV5-1, the J call TRBJ1-4; TRBD1 aligns across 7 bases. Germline CDR1 SGHRS, CDR2 YFSETQ. This CDR3 region has 14 residues. After removal of 4 bases from V and 4 bases from J, the junction contained 4 bases not matched to a gene. The CDR3 DNA follows: TGCGCCAGCAGCCCGGACAGGCTTAATGAAAAACTGTTTTTT. It yields the protein CASSPDRLNEKLFF.

This clone was seen a handful of times. The chain recombines TRBV15 with TRBJ2-7; the D gene is possibly TRBD1 (5 bases). This CDR3 is built from 14 residues. V was shortened by 0 bases and J by 3 bases, with 9 bases between the two germline ends. Germline assignment: CDR1 LNHNV and CDR2 YYDKDF (reference sequence). The CDR3 spells CATSREVDSYEQYF. The DNA of the CDR3 is TGTGCCACCAGCAGAGAAGTTGACAGCTACGAGCAGTACTTC.

V and J are TRBV7-3 and TRBJ2-1; the match to TRBD2 covers 10 bases. J lost 2 bases, V lost 6 bases, and 4 bases had no gene match. CDR3 length equals 15 residues. Germline CDR1 and CDR2: SGHTA and FQGTGA. CDR3 coding DNA: TGTGCCAGCAGTTTAGCGGGGGGCCCCTACAATGAGCAGTTCTTC. This sequence encodes CASSLAGGPYNEQFF.

The CDR3 nucleotides read TGTGCCAGCAGTTTATTGGGCGGGGGGGCTGGGAATGAGCAGTTCTTC. Its translation: CASSLLGGGAGNEQFF. The chain uses TRBV27 and TRBJ2-1, with TRBD2 identical over 9 bases. The ends lost 1 base at V and 7 bases at J; junction bases unmatched: 8. Germline V gives CDR1 MNHEY, CDR2 SMNVEV (reference sequence). The CDR3 has 16 amino acids.

The chain uses TRBV7-2 and TRBJ2-7; tentatively, D is TRBD1 (8 bases). The CDR3 loop spans 15 amino acids. The V gene lost 6 bases and the J gene lost 4 bases, with 19 bases spanning the gap. Looked up from germline, CDR1 is SGHTA and CDR2 is FQGNSA. The CDR3 coding sequence is TGTGCCAGCAGGTTTAACGGACAGGGAGGGTACGAGCAGTACTTC. Residues: CASRFNGQGGYEQYF.

Concerning this clone: Different DNA sequences within this sample yield the same CDR3. The V call is TRBV4-2, the J call TRBJ2-1; the match to TRBD1 covers 7 bases. Germline V gives CDR1 LGHNA, CDR2 YNFKEQ. This CDR3 has 14 residues. V was clipped by 1 base and J by 7 bases; unmatched bases: 4. In DNA, the CDR3 is TGTGCCAGCAGCCAAGGGGACAGAGATAATGAGCAGTTCTTC. The encoded protein is CASSQGDRDNEQFF.

This clone has only one observation. The chain uses TRBV18 and TRBJ2-5, with 8 nucleotides matching TRBD1. Trimming removed 2 bases from V and 3 bases from J; junction bases left unmatched: 2. The CDR3 totals 14 residues. Germline CDR1 reads KGHSH; CDR2 reads LQKENI. The CDR3 spells CASSPEDREETQYF. The CDR3 nucleotides read TGTGCCAGCTCACCAGAGGACAGGGAAGAGACCCAGTACTTC.

The V call is TRBV19, the J call TRBJ2-6; the match to TRBD1 covers 7 bases. The CDR3 is 16 amino acids. V shed 3 bases, J shed 4 bases, and the junction held 6 bases outside the gene matches. Per the germline V gene, CDR1 is LNHDA and CDR2 is SQIVND (reference sequence). CDR3 in DNA: TGTGCCAGTAGTATTTTCACAGGGGTCGGGGCCAACGTCCTGACTTTC. Translating gives CASSIFTGVGANVLTF.

The V call is TRBV14, the J call TRBJ2-7; 10 bases agree with TRBD1. V shed 0 bases, J shed 5 bases, and the junction held 4 bases outside the gene matches. The germline CDR1 and CDR2 sequences are SGHDN and FVKESK. The CDR3 consists of 15 residues. The CDR3 region has the DNA TGTGCCAGCAGCCAAGAGGGACAGGGGTATAACGAGCAGTACTTC. The encoded protein is CASSQEGQGYNEQYF.

The rearrangement links TRBV29-1 to TRBJ2-7, with 9 bases aligning to TRBD1. With 6 bases clipped from V and 6 bases from J, the junction kept 15 bases outside the gene matches. Germline CDR1 SQVTM, CDR2 ANQGSEA. This CDR3 contains 15 residues. In DNA form, the CDR3 reads TGCAGCGTGTCGACCGGGACAGGGTACTTTGGCGAGCAGTACTTC. Protein: CSVSTGTGYFGEQYF.